Listed below are T cell receptor beta chains from one sample, sequenced in a study of blood T cell repertoires in COVID-19. Sequencing was performed with immunoSEQ multiplex PCR; in TCRdb, only in-frame clones are kept and a portion is missing. This table holds about 21,000 clones, roughly nine tenths found once. The sequencing input was peripheral blood. The receptors originated from a human donor with active COVID-19. The donor label of this sample is uncertain. Each CDR3 is given with its conserved first and last residue. A D gene is named only where the DNA matches it firmly. Rows may omit the clone size; those that give it use once, few, many or a size class.

j_gene: TRBJ1-4
d_gene: .
abundance: .
v_gene: TRBV7-2
CDR3nt: TGTGCCAGCAGCATGAGTCCGGCAACTAATGAAAAACTGTTTTTT
CDR3aa: CASSMSPATNEKLFF

j_gene: TRBJ2-1
d_gene: TRBD2
abundance: .
v_gene: TRBV7-3
CDR3nt: TGTGCCAGCAGCTTGGGACTAGCGGGGTACAATGAGCAGTTCTTC
CDR3aa: CASSLGLAGYNEQFF

j_gene: TRBJ2-7
d_gene: .
abundance: .
v_gene: TRBV29-1
CDR3nt: TGCAGCGTTGAAGATCACAGGCGGGGCTTCTACGAGCAGTACTTC
CDR3aa: CSVEDHRRGFYEQYF

j_gene: TRBJ2-1
d_gene: TRBD2
abundance: .
v_gene: TRBV9
CDR3nt: TGTGCCAGCAGCTTTAGCGGGGAGACCTACAATGAGCAGTTCTTC
CDR3aa: CASSFSGETYNEQFF

j_gene: TRBJ2-1
d_gene: TRBD2
abundance: .
v_gene: TRBV11-3
CDR3nt: TGTGCCAGCAGCTGGGGCGCGGGAGGGGAGGGTGAGCAGTTCTTC
CDR3aa: CASSWGAGGEGEQFF

j_gene: TRBJ2-1
d_gene: .
abundance: .
v_gene: TRBV27
CDR3nt: TGTGCCAGCAGTTTAGGACTTTTGGGTGGGGAGCAGTTCTTC
CDR3aa: CASSLGLLGGEQFF

j_gene: TRBJ2-1
d_gene: .
abundance: .
v_gene: TRBV4-3
CDR3nt: TGCGCCAGCAGCCAAGAATTCACAGGGGGGGCAAAGCAGTTCTTC
CDR3aa: CASSQEFTGGAKQFF

j_gene: TRBJ2-7
d_gene: .
abundance: .
v_gene: TRBV28
CDR3nt: TGTGCCAGCAGTCCCAACGACTGGACAAGCACCTACGAGCAGTACTTC
CDR3aa: CASSPNDWTSTYEQYF

j_gene: TRBJ2-2
d_gene: TRBD1
abundance: .
v_gene: TRBV29-1
CDR3nt: TGCAGCGTAAGAGGGGTCCGACAGGGAAACACCGGGGAGCTGTTTTTT
CDR3aa: CSVRGVRQGNTGELFF

j_gene: TRBJ2-7
d_gene: .
abundance: .
v_gene: TRBV4-2
CDR3nt: TGTGCCAGCAGCCAAGTCGCTGTGACAGAAACCTACGAGCAGTACTTC
CDR3aa: CASSQVAVTETYEQYF

j_gene: TRBJ2-1
d_gene: .
abundance: .
v_gene: TRBV3-1/TRBV3-2
CDR3nt: TGTGCCAGCAGCCCAGCCGGGGAGCCCTACAATGAGCAGTTCTTC
CDR3aa: CASSPAGEPYNEQFF

j_gene: TRBJ2-1
d_gene: TRBD1
abundance: .
v_gene: TRBV7-9
CDR3nt: TGTGCCAGCAGCTTAGCAGGGACAGGGGCCTACAATGAGCAGTTCTTC
CDR3aa: CASSLAGTGAYNEQFF

j_gene: TRBJ2-1
d_gene: .
abundance: .
v_gene: TRBV4-3
CDR3nt: TGCGCCAGCAGCCAAGATACGACACAGGCCAATGAGCAGTTCTTC
CDR3aa: CASSQDTTQANEQFF

j_gene: TRBJ2-2
d_gene: .
abundance: .
v_gene: TRBV12-3/TRBV12-4
CDR3nt: TGTGCCAGCAGTCGCGGGGACACCGGGGAGCTGTTTTTT
CDR3aa: CASSRGDTGELFF

j_gene: TRBJ2-5
d_gene: .
abundance: .
v_gene: TRBV6-5
CDR3nt: TGTGCCAGCAGTTACGGGAGCGGAGAGACCCAGTACTTC
CDR3aa: CASSYGSGETQYF

j_gene: TRBJ2-7
d_gene: TRBD1
abundance: .
v_gene: TRBV5-6
CDR3nt: TGTGCCAGCAACCCCCTCCGGGACAGCTCCTACGAGCAGTACTTC
CDR3aa: CASNPLRDSSYEQYF

j_gene: TRBJ2-7
d_gene: .
abundance: few
v_gene: TRBV11-3
CDR3nt: TGTGCCAGCAGCTTCAACCCCTCGGGCGAGCAGTACTTC
CDR3aa: CASSFNPSGEQYF

j_gene: TRBJ2-5
d_gene: TRBD2
abundance: .
v_gene: TRBV29-1
CDR3nt: TGCAGCACTAGCGGGGGGGCGCAGGAGACCCAGTACTTC
CDR3aa: CSTSGGAQETQYF

j_gene: TRBJ1-5
d_gene: TRBD1
abundance: .
v_gene: TRBV7-2
CDR3nt: TGTGCCAGCAGCACCCGACAGGGTGGTGGTAGCAGCAATCAGCCCCAGCATTTT
CDR3aa: CASSTRQGGGSSNQPQHF

j_gene: TRBJ1-6
d_gene: .
abundance: once
v_gene: TRBV5-1
CDR3nt: TGCGCCAGCAGCTCTGAACAGGGAGCCTATTCACCCCTCCACTTT
CDR3aa: CASSSEQGAYSPLHF

j_gene: TRBJ2-7
d_gene: .
abundance: .
v_gene: TRBV3-1/TRBV3-2
CDR3nt: TGTGCCAGCAGCCAAGGGACAGATACATACGAGCAGTACTTC
CDR3aa: CASSQGTDTYEQYF

j_gene: TRBJ2-7
d_gene: TRBD2
abundance: .
v_gene: TRBV6-2/TRBV6-3
CDR3nt: TGTGCCAGCAGCAGCTGGCGGGGAGGGCCCTCCGAGCAGTACTTC
CDR3aa: CASSSWRGGPSEQYF

j_gene: TRBJ1-2
d_gene: .
abundance: .
v_gene: TRBV7-9
CDR3nt: TGTGCCAGCAGCTCGACAGTAAATAACTATGGCTACACCTTC
CDR3aa: CASSSTVNNYGYTF

j_gene: TRBJ2-4
d_gene: TRBD2
abundance: .
v_gene: TRBV6-2/TRBV6-3
CDR3nt: TGTGCCAGCAGTTACTTCCTGACTAGCTTAAACATTCAGTACTTC
CDR3aa: CASSYFLTSLNIQYF

j_gene: TRBJ1-4
d_gene: .
abundance: .
v_gene: TRBV11-3
CDR3nt: TGTGCCAGCAGCGGAGACGGTGCAACTAATGAAAAACTGTTTTTT
CDR3aa: CASSGDGATNEKLFF

j_gene: TRBJ1-3
d_gene: .
abundance: .
v_gene: TRBV5-1
CDR3nt: TGCGCCAGCAGCTTACTTTGGCGGGGCTCTGGAAACACCATATATTTT
CDR3aa: CASSLLWRGSGNTIYF

j_gene: TRBJ2-7
d_gene: TRBD2
abundance: once
v_gene: TRBV29-1
CDR3nt: TGCAGCGTCGGACAATCAGGGAGGGCCTACGAGCAGTACTTC
CDR3aa: CSVGQSGRAYEQYF

j_gene: TRBJ2-1
d_gene: TRBD2
abundance: once
v_gene: TRBV4-1
CDR3nt: TGCGCCAGCAGCCTCACCGGGACTAGCGGACAAAAGGGGAGCAATGAGCAGTTCTTC
CDR3aa: CASSLTGTSGQKGSNEQFF

j_gene: TRBJ2-1
d_gene: .
abundance: .
v_gene: TRBV6-4
CDR3nt: TGTGCCAGCAGTGACTCGGGGGGAGTTCGGTACAATGAGCAGTTCTTC
CDR3aa: CASSDSGGVRYNEQFF

j_gene: TRBJ1-2
d_gene: .
abundance: .
v_gene: TRBV2
CDR3nt: TGTGCCAGCAGTGAGGGAGGGAACTATGGCTACACCTTC
CDR3aa: CASSEGGNYGYTF

j_gene: TRBJ1-5
d_gene: .
abundance: .
v_gene: TRBV12-2
CDR3nt: TGTGCAAGTCGCTTAGCTCGAGTGTATAGCAATCAGCCCCAGCATTTT
CDR3aa: CASRLARVYSNQPQHF

j_gene: TRBJ2-1
d_gene: TRBD1
abundance: .
v_gene: TRBV6-2/TRBV6-3
CDR3nt: TGTGCCAGCAGTTACGTAGGCGGGACAGGGGTATACAATGAGCAGTTCTTC
CDR3aa: CASSYVGGTGVYNEQFF

j_gene: TRBJ1-4
d_gene: .
abundance: few
v_gene: TRBV7-9
CDR3nt: TGTGCCAGCAGCTTAGATATTTTTCTTGAAAAACTGTTTTTT
CDR3aa: CASSLDIFLEKLFF

j_gene: TRBJ2-5
d_gene: TRBD2
abundance: .
v_gene: TRBV4-2
CDR3nt: TGTGCCAGCAGCCGCCCTTTTTTGGGACTAGCGGCGTCAGCCCCAGAGACCCAGTACTTC
CDR3aa: CASSRPFLGLAASAPETQYF

j_gene: TRBJ1-4
d_gene: .
abundance: .
v_gene: TRBV5-4
CDR3nt: TGTGCCAGCAGCTTGGGTCAGGGTGAACGGGAAAAACTGTTTTTT
CDR3aa: CASSLGQGEREKLFF

j_gene: TRBJ1-6
d_gene: .
abundance: .
v_gene: TRBV7-6
CDR3nt: TGTGCCAGCAGCTTAGCGCAGGGGTATAATTCACCCCTCCACTTT
CDR3aa: CASSLAQGYNSPLHF

j_gene: TRBJ1-6
d_gene: .
abundance: .
v_gene: TRBV6-1
CDR3nt: TGTGCCAGCAGTGAAGCGAACCCTGGGAGCTCCTATAATTCACCCCTCCACTTT
CDR3aa: CASSEANPGSSYNSPLHF

j_gene: TRBJ1-3
d_gene: .
abundance: .
v_gene: TRBV10-3
CDR3nt: TGTGCCACCGTTGGGCACACTGGAAACACCATATATTTT
CDR3aa: CATVGHTGNTIYF

j_gene: TRBJ2-7
d_gene: TRBD1
abundance: few
v_gene: TRBV7-6
CDR3nt: TGTGCCAGCAGCTTACTACCTTGGGGGACAGCCTCGGAGCAGTACTTC
CDR3aa: CASSLLPWGTASEQYF

j_gene: TRBJ1-1
d_gene: .
abundance: .
v_gene: TRBV6-2/TRBV6-3
CDR3nt: TGTGCCAGCAGTTACCGAGTTATGGCGGAAAACACTGAAGCTTTCTTT
CDR3aa: CASSYRVMAENTEAFF

j_gene: TRBJ2-1
d_gene: TRBD1
abundance: .
v_gene: TRBV19
CDR3nt: TGTGCCAGTAGTGAAGACAGGGGCCCCGACAATGAGCAGTTCTTC
CDR3aa: CASSEDRGPDNEQFF

j_gene: TRBJ2-4
d_gene: .
abundance: .
v_gene: TRBV28
CDR3nt: TGTGCCAGCAGTTTTGTGGACCAGGGTTGGGCCAAAAACATTCAGTACTTC
CDR3aa: CASSFVDQGWAKNIQYF

j_gene: TRBJ1-2
d_gene: TRBD1
abundance: .
v_gene: TRBV19
CDR3nt: TGTGCCAGTAGGAACAGGGGGGGGACAGGGACCCTCAACTATGGCTACACCTTC
CDR3aa: CASRNRGGTGTLNYGYTF

j_gene: TRBJ2-5
d_gene: .
abundance: .
v_gene: TRBV21-1
CDR3nt: TGTGCCAGCCCCAAACGGGGAGGGGAGACCCAGTACTTC
CDR3aa: CASPKRGGETQYF

j_gene: TRBJ2-3
d_gene: TRBD2
abundance: .
v_gene: TRBV4-2
CDR3nt: TGTGCCAGCAGCCAAGGTCCTAGCGGGGGGAGCACAGATACGCAGTATTTT
CDR3aa: CASSQGPSGGSTDTQYF

j_gene: TRBJ1-6
d_gene: TRBD1
abundance: .
v_gene: TRBV11-3
CDR3nt: TGTGCCAGCAGCTTATTGGGGACAGATAATTCACCCCTCCACTTT
CDR3aa: CASSLLGTDNSPLHF